This T cell receptor beta chain comes out of a study of patients and donors after allogeneic stem cell transplantation. In TCRdb, the RT-PCR reads were re-called with MiXCR into one record per CDR3 protein. This table holds 150,000 to 250,000 distinct CDR3 sequences, around two fifths found once. This clonotype occurred a few times. The CDR3 is 13 residues long. Per germline, CDR1 SGDLS and CDR2 YYNGEE. V lost 0 bases and J 7 bases, leaving 8 bases between the germline ends. Input material: blood, either unsorted or a sorted T cell fraction (not recorded which). The sequence was obtained from a human donor who was either an allogeneic HSCT recipient or a stem cell or donor lymphocyte infusion donor (not recorded which). It is not recorded whose cells these are; they may come from a transplant donor. J is TRBJ2-1 and V is TRBV9; the D gene is possibly TRBD2 (6 bases). The CDR3 region has the DNA TGTGCCAGCAGCGTAGGAGGGACTAATGAGCAGTTCTTC. Residues: CASSVGGTNEQFF.